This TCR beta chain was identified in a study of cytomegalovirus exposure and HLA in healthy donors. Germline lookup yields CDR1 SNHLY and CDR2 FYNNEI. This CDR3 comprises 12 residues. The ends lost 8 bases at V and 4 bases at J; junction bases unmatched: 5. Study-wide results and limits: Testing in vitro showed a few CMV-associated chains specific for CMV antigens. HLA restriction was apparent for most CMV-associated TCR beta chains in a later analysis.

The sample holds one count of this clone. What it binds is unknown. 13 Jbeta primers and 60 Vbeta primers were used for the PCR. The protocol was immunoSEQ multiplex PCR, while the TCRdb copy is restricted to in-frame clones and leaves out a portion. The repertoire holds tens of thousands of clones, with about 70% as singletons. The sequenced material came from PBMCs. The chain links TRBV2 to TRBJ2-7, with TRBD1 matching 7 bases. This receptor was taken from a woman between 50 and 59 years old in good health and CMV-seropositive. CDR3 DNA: TGTGCCAGCGGGGGACAGATGTACGAGCAGTACTTC. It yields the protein CASGGQMYEQYF.